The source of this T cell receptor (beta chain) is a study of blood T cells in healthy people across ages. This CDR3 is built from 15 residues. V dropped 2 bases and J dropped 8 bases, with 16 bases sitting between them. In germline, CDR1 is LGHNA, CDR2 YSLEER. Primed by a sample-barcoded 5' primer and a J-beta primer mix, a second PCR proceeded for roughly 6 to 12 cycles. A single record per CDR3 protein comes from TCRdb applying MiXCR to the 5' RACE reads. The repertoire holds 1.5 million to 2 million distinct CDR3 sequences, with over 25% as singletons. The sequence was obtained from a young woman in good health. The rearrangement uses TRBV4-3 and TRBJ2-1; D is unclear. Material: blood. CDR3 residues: CASSQRPAAGDEQFF. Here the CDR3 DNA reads TGCGCCAGCAGCCAAAGGCCTGCCGCAGGTGATGAGCAGTTCTTC.